This TCR beta chain was recorded in a study of cytomegalovirus exposure and HLA in healthy donors. Study-wide results and caveats: Reported findings show TCR beta sequences accurately forecast HLA-A and HLA-B alleles in most subjects. Earlier findings revealed that most TCR beta V segments proved productive either about 87% or about 30% of the time. In a later analysis, TCR beta V- and J-gene trimming was associated with a missense DCLRE1C variant.

Germline CDR1 reads SGHRS; CDR2 reads YFSETQ. This CDR3 contains 14 residues. V gave up 8 bases and J gave up 4 bases, with 19 bases separating them. PCR used 60 Vbeta primers and 13 Jbeta primers. TCRdb keeps only in-frame clones here, not all; method: immunoSEQ multiplex PCR. The sample contains 150,000 to 200,000 clones, approximately 72% of which appear only once. All the people who gave samples were healthy bone marrow donors. About this clone itself: Antigen specificity is unknown.

The material sequenced was PBMCs. The chain has TRBV5-1 and TRBJ2-7, with D tentatively TRBD1 (5 bases). This clonotype was obtained from a man aged 50 to 60 in good health and CMV-seronegative. The chain's CDR3 is CASAGKGLGYEQYF. Written as DNA, the CDR3 is TGCGCCAGTGCTGGAAAGGGGCTCGGGTACGAGCAGTACTTC.